Presented here are 30 T cell receptor beta chains from one specimen sequenced in a study of Ad26.COV2.S vaccination and SARS-CoV-2 variants. Indicated treatment: 19 received Ad26.COV2.S at low or high dose, single or two shots; about five received placebo; per-sample allocation not given. The samples were gathered on day 63 after the first injection of vaccine or placebo. Clones were sequenced by immunoSEQ multiplex PCR, and TCRdb holds only the in-frame ones, with some missing. The sample has about 680,000 clones; about 90% are singletons. The sample here was peripheral blood, taken in a trial of Ad26.COV2.S vaccine versus placebo. The receptors derive from a person aged 18 to 65 who received the Ad26.COV2.S COVID-19 vaccine or a placebo.

V and J are TRBV5-4 and TRBJ2-1; TRBD2 aligns across 13 bases. CDR1 and CDR2 (germline): SGHNT, YYREEE (reference sequence). V lost 2 bases to trimming and J lost 8 bases; unmatched junction nucleotides: 4. The CDR3 length is 15 residues. This CDR3 is CASSLGLAGVDEQFF. CDR3 sequence (DNA): TGTGCCAGCAGCTTAGGACTAGCGGGAGTGGATGAGCAGTTCTTC.

The chain combines TRBV6-6 with TRBJ1-2; D ambiguous. The CDR3 extends over 16 amino acids. CDR1 is MNHNY and CDR2 is SVGAGI in the germline V gene (reference sequence). V dropped 0 bases and J dropped 0 bases, with 11 bases sitting between them. CDR3 region: CASSYSTFQSNYGYTF. The CDR3 DNA reads as TGTGCCAGCAGTTACTCGACTTTCCAGTCTAACTATGGCTACACCTTC.

The V and J genes are TRBV2 and TRBJ1-1; the D gene is possibly TRBD1 (5 bases). The V end lost 5 bases, the J end lost 2 bases, and 9 bases lay between the germline ends. Germline values: CDR1 SNHLY, CDR2 FYNNEI. This CDR3 has 13 residues. CDR3 sequence (DNA): TGTGCCAGCAGTCCCAGGGCCAACACTGAAGCTTTCTTT. This gives the protein CASSPRANTEAFF.

V and J are TRBV14 and TRBJ1-1; D is uncertain. Deletions cut 4 bases from V and 9 bases from J, with 18 bases between. The CDR3 is 14 amino acids. Germline CDR1 is SGHDN and CDR2 is FVKESK. CDR3 residues: CASSPSFSFLQAFF. CDR3 nucleotides: TGTGCCAGCAGCCCTTCGTTCAGTTTCCTTCAAGCTTTCTTT. Variable domain in full (rest from reference TRBV14 and TRBJ1-1): EAGVTQFPSHSVIEKGQTVTLRCDPISGHDNLYWYRRVMGKEIKFLLHFVKESKQDESGMPNNRFLAERTGGTYSTLKVQPAELEDSGVYFCASSPSFSFLQAFFGQGTRLTVV.

The genes are TRBV7-9 and TRBJ2-7, with 8 bases lining up with TRBD1. V shed 5 bases, J shed 2 bases, and the junction held 8 bases outside the gene matches. From germline, CDR1 is SEHNR and CDR2 FQNEAQ (reference sequence). This CDR3 region has 15 residues. In nucleotides, the CDR3 is TGTGCCAGCAGCCCCCCGGACAGGGATCCCTACGAGCAGTACTTC. This gives the protein CASSPPDRDPYEQYF.

This chain joins TRBV5-6 and TRBJ2-6, with TRBD1 matching over 7 bases. Per germline, CDR1 SGHDT and CDR2 YYEEEE. V trimming: 5 bases; J trimming: 0 bases; junction bases outside the gene matches: 14. This CDR3 is built from 19 residues. CDR3 loop: CASRPGQRPEDSGANVLTF. CDR3 coding DNA: TGTGCCAGCAGGCCGGGACAGCGCCCCGAAGACTCTGGGGCCAACGTCCTGACTTTC.

This clone came up once. The gene calls are TRBV11-2 and TRBJ2-4; D is uncertain. Germline CDR1 SGHAT, CDR2 FQNNGV. Trimming stripped 1 base from V and 8 bases from J, with 12 bases between. CDR3 length equals 14 residues. CDR3 amino acids: CASSLGIVGHIQYF. CDR3 in DNA: TGTGCCAGCAGCTTAGGGATAGTTGGACACATTCAGTACTTC.

The V call is TRBV12-5, the J call TRBJ2-7; D is uncertain. In germline, CDR1 is LGHNT, CDR2 FRNRAP. The germline V and J ends were trimmed by 4 bases and 5 bases, with 21 bases remaining between them. CDR3 length: 16 residues. The CDR3 coding sequence is TGTGCTAGTGGTTCCGACCCGTCGGGCAGGCTCAACGAGCAGTACTTC. It translates to CASGSDPSGRLNEQYF.

The chain has TRBV2 and TRBJ2-7; 9 bases line up with TRBD1. V trimming: 2 bases; J trimming: 6 bases; junction bases outside the gene matches: 5. CDR1 is SNHLY, CDR2 FYNNEI, per germline. The CDR3 has 14 amino acids. In DNA form, the CDR3 reads TGTGCCAGCAGTGAATACAGGGGGCAGGGCGAGCAGTACTTC. Its translation: CASSEYRGQGEQYF.

This clone was seen only once. The V and J genes are TRBV7-2 and TRBJ2-5, with 11 bases that match TRBD1. The germline V gene encodes CDR1 SGHTA and CDR2 FQGNSA. The CDR3 totals 16 residues. V trimming: 1 base; J trimming: 4 bases; junction bases outside the gene matches: 5. CDR3 sequence: CASSLGSGQGAETQYF. The DNA of the CDR3 is TGTGCCAGCAGCTTAGGATCCGGACAGGGGGCAGAGACCCAGTACTTC.

The chain combines TRBV9 with TRBJ2-3; no clear D gene. V shed 3 bases and J shed 6 bases, with 5 bases lying between them. Germline CDR1 SGDLS, CDR2 YYNGEE. The CDR3 is 11 residues long. In DNA form, the CDR3 reads TGTGCCAGCAGCGCCCATGATACGCAGTATTTT. The encoded protein is CASSAHDTQYF. The full variable domain, rest sourced from reference TRBV9 and TRBJ2-3, is DSGVTQTPKHLITATGQRVTLRCSPRSGDLSVYWYQQSLDQGLQFLIQYYNGEERAKGNILERFSAQQFPDLHSELNLSSLELGDSALYFCASSAHDTQYFGPGTRLTVL.

J is TRBJ1-1 and V is TRBV15; no reliable D call. V lost 1 base, J lost 5 bases, and 8 bases lay in between. The CDR3 runs to 13 residues. Germline CDR1 reads LNHNV; CDR2 reads YYDKDF (reference sequence). In DNA, the CDR3 is TGTGCCACCAGCAGAGTCCGGTGGACTGAAGCTTTCTTT. Translating it yields CATSRVRWTEAFF.

The chain joins TRBV4-3 to TRBJ1-3; D gene ambiguous. Germline V lookup: CDR1 LGHNA, CDR2 YSLEER. V was clipped by 0 bases and J by 0 bases, with 9 bases between them. The CDR3 runs to 16 residues. The CDR3 bases are TGCGCCAGCAGCCAAGATTCACGGCTCTCTGGAAACACCATATATTTT. It yields the protein CASSQDSRLSGNTIYF.

The chain recombines TRBV6-5 with TRBJ1-2, with D perhaps TRBD1 (6 bases). This CDR3 is built from 15 residues. The germline gives CDR1 MNHEY, CDR2 SVGAGI. Between the trimmed V and J ends, which lost 4 bases and 0 bases, there was a span of 12 bases. The CDR3 sequence: CASSSRTVANYGYTF. CDR3 DNA sequence: TGTGCCAGCAGTTCTCGGACAGTAGCTAACTATGGCTACACCTTC.

The chain is built from TRBV19 and TRBJ2-2; TRBD1 might be the D (5 bases). Deletions cut 5 bases from V and 6 bases from J, with 13 bases between. Germline V CDR1 and CDR2: LNHDA, SQIVND (reference sequence). This CDR3 has 14 residues. The CDR3 here is CASSPGLGPGELFF. DNA for the CDR3: TGTGCCAGTAGTCCAGGGTTAGGTCCCGGGGAGCTGTTTTTT.

J is TRBJ2-1 and V is TRBV6-2 or TRBV6-3; 13 nucleotides agree with TRBD2. The CDR3 has 16 amino acids. Trimming cost V 5 bases and J 6 bases; bases outside gene matches: 7. Germline CDR1 MNHEY, CDR2 SVGEGT. The CDR3 nucleotides are TGTGCCAGCAGTAAACTAGCGGGAGGGGACGTCAATGAGCAGTTCTTC. This codes for CASSKLAGGDVNEQFF.

V is TRBV30 and J is TRBJ2-5; D perhaps matches TRBD1 (6 bases). The V gene's germline CDR1 is GTSNPN and CDR2 SVGIG (reference sequence). This CDR3 has 13 residues. Trimming removed 4 bases from V and 4 bases from J, with 13 bases in between. In nucleotides, the CDR3 is TGTGCCTGGATCAAATTGGGGGCAGAGACCCAGTACTTC. Its protein product is CAWIKLGAETQYF.

The CDR3 here is CATSESGTESEKLFF. The CDR3 DNA reads as TGTGCCACCAGTGAGTCCGGGACAGAAAGTGAAAAACTGTTTTTT. This chain joins TRBV24-1 and TRBJ1-4; TRBD1 matches 7 bases. Germline V lookup: CDR1 KGHDR, CDR2 SFDVKD. The CDR3 length is 15 residues. V dropped 4 bases and J dropped 7; count of bases not matched to a gene: 8.

The J gene is TRBJ1-1, the V gene TRBV4-2; TRBD1 agrees at 7 bases. This CDR3 contains 12 residues. Trimming at V came to 7 bases and at J to 10 bases, leaving 9 bases not matched to a gene. The germline gives CDR1 LGHNA, CDR2 YNFKEQ. CDR3 protein: CASNDRASAAFF. The CDR3 DNA sequence: TGTGCCAGCAATGACAGGGCTTCCGCAGCTTTCTTT.

CDR3 sequence reads: CASSPDRAETQYF. CDR3 DNA: TGTGCCAGCAGCCCCGACAGGGCTGAGACCCAGTACTTC. This chain links TRBV9 with TRBJ2-5; TRBD1 agrees at 7 bases. This CDR3 has 13 residues. CDR1 SGDLS and CDR2 YYNGEE come from the germline V gene. V lost 4 bases, J lost 5 bases, and 5 bases stayed unmatched.

The V call is TRBV19, the J call TRBJ2-3; D remains ambiguous. The CDR3 spans 14 residues. Trimming cost V 2 bases and J 5 bases, with 11 bases left between them. Germline-derived CDR1 and CDR2 are LNHDA and SQIVND (reference sequence). In DNA form, the CDR3 reads TGTGCCAGTAGTATATCTAGAGGAAGAGATACGCAGTATTTT. Encoded protein: CASSISRGRDTQYF.

J is TRBJ2-2 and V is TRBV18; D gene unclear. With 3 bases removed from V and 5 bases from J, the gap between germline ends came to 4 bases. The CDR3 loop spans 12 amino acids. Germline CDR1 is KGHSH and CDR2 is LQKENI. In DNA, the CDR3 is TGTGCCAGCTCACCGTGGACCGGGGAGCTGTTTTTT. Protein: CASSPWTGELFF.

The chain links TRBV7-6 to TRBJ2-1, with a tentative D call TRBD2 (5 bases). Germline CDR1 reads SGHVS; CDR2 reads FNYEAQ. CDR3 size: 16 residues. The V and J ends lost 1 base and 1 base respectively, with 11 bases between them. The CDR3 DNA is TGTGCCAGCAGCTTAGAAGGGAGCTTTTCCTACAATGAGCAGTTCTTC. Residues: CASSLEGSFSYNEQFF.

The chain has TRBV18 and TRBJ2-7; 10 bases are a match to TRBD1. With V trimmed by 6 bases and J by 5 bases, 16 bases remained unmatched. The CDR3 length is 17 residues. CDR1 is KGHSH, CDR2 LQKENI, per germline. The CDR3 sequence is CASSPRGGTGEAHEQYF. The CDR3, as DNA: TGTGCCAGCTCTCCCCGGGGCGGGACAGGGGAAGCCCACGAGCAGTACTTC.

The J gene is TRBJ2-1, the V gene TRBV7-2, with D possibly TRBD2 on 5 matching bases. V lost 3 bases, J lost 4 bases, and 10 bases lay in between. Germline lookup yields CDR1 SGHTA and CDR2 FQGNSA. CDR3 length: 14 residues. The DNA for the CDR3 is TGTGCCAGCAGCTTCCTAGCCGGATACAATGAGCAGTTCTTC. Its protein product is CASSFLAGYNEQFF.

The table lists this clone with a count of one. The chain couples TRBV30 to TRBJ1-6; the match to TRBD1 covers 9 bases. This CDR3 has 14 residues. Germline V gene lookup returns CDR1 GTSNPN and CDR2 SVGIG (reference sequence). The V and J ends lost 2 bases and 6 bases, in that order; junction bases with no gene match: 2. CDR3 DNA sequence: TGTGCCTGGAGTTTGGGACAGGGTAATTCACCCCTCCACTTT. Amino acid sequence: CAWSLGQGNSPLHF. Based on the CDR3 plus reference TRBV30 and TRBJ1-6, the full variable domain is SQTIHQWPATLVQPVGSPLSLECTVEGTSNPNLYWYRQAAGRGLQLLFYSVGIGQISSEVPQNLSASRPQDRQFILSSKKLLLSDSGFYLCAWSLGQGNSPLHFGNGTRLTVT.

The rearrangement uses TRBV5-4 and TRBJ2-7, with TRBD2 matching over 16 bases. V shed 4 bases and J 5 bases; nucleotides not matched to a gene: 18. The CDR3 has 20 amino acids. In germline, CDR1 is SGHNT, CDR2 YYREEE (reference sequence). Here the CDR3 DNA reads TGTGCCAGCAGCCCCAATCCGGGACTAGCGGGGGGGGCCGGATTCGACGAGCAGTACTTC. It yields the protein CASSPNPGLAGGAGFDEQYF.

The chain uses TRBV18 and TRBJ2-7, with 10 bases aligning to TRBD1. The CDR3 extends over 15 amino acids. The V and J ends lost 4 bases and 0 bases, in that order; junction bases with no gene match: 3. Germline V lookup: CDR1 KGHSH, CDR2 LQKENI. CDR3 in DNA: TGTGCCAGCTCACAGGGACAGGGGATCTCCTACGAGCAGTACTTC. This codes for CASSQGQGISYEQYF.

The chain uses TRBV6-6 and TRBJ2-5; weak D call: TRBD1 (6 bases). The CDR3 has 14 amino acids. V shed 6 bases and J shed 2 bases, with 13 bases lying between them. The V gene's germline CDR1 is MNHNY and CDR2 SVGAGI (reference sequence). CDR3 sequence (DNA): TGTGCCAGCAGCTCCGGACAGTCACAAGAGACCCAGTACTTC. This translates into CASSSGQSQETQYF.

The chain combines TRBV7-8 with TRBJ2-7; TRBD2 is a possible D gene (7 bases). CDR1 and CDR2 (germline): SGHVS, FQNEAQ. This CDR3 is 16 amino acids long. Deletions cut 7 bases from V and 2 bases from J, with 21 bases between. The CDR3 loop is CASTHRGRGPPYEQYF. For the CDR3, the DNA is TGTGCCAGCACCCATCGGGGGCGGGGGCCTCCCTACGAGCAGTACTTC.